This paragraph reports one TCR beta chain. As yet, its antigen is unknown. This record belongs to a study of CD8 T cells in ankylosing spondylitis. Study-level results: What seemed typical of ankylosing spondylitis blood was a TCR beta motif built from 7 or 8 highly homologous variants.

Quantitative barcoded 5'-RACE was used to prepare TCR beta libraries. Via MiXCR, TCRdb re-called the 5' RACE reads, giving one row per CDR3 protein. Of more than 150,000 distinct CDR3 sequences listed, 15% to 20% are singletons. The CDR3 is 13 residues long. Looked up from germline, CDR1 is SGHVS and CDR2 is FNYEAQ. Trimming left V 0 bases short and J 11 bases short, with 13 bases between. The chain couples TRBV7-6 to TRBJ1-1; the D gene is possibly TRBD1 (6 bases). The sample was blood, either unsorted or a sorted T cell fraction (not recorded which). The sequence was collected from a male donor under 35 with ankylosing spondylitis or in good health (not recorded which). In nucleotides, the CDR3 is TGTGCCAGCAGCTTAGCTTCCGGGGGCGAGGCTTTCTTT. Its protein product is CASSLASGGEAFF.